This TCR beta chain derives from a study of T cell responses to AZD1222 COVID-19 vaccine. Unmatched junction bases numbered 6, after V lost 3 bases and J lost 6 bases. The CDR3 has 14 residues. Germline V gene sequence: CDR1 ENHRY, CDR2 SYGVKD. A word on this clone: Its matching antigen is unknown.

Clones were read by immunoSEQ multiplex PCR, and TCRdb kept only the in-frame ones, dropping some. The data show 150,000 to 180,000 clones, with 90% seen just once and approximately 17% held by the top ten. General study points: Sampling captured repertoires only after the peak T cell response. Two AZD1222 doses significantly raised spike-specific TCR breadth and depth over controls.

The clonotype was recovered from an adult in good health. The chain recombines TRBV10-3 with TRBJ1-2; the match to TRBD1 covers 8 bases. This specimen consisted of peripheral blood, obtained on day 0 of AZD1222 vaccination. CDR3 sequence (DNA): TGTGCCATCAGTGAACCAGGGGGCGAAGATGGCTACACCTTC. This translates into CAISEPGGEDGYTF.